This record looks at one T cell receptor (beta chain) sequence and its context. Its target antigen remains unknown. Base qualities are not provided; no much larger clone lies one nucleotide away. V is reduced by 4 bases and J by 5 bases, leaving a spacing of 26 bases between them. The CDR3 contains 18 residues, cysteine and phenylalanine counted. Solely the CDR3 DNA is kept, with 54 bases framed from the first base. From the germline V gene, CDR1 is SGHRS and CDR2 is YFSETQ. This sample is part of a study of cytomegalovirus exposure and HLA in healthy donors (dated by TCRdb to 2016 to 2017). Turning to the overall study: According to an earlier analysis of 587 of the donors, 150 million to 200 million T cells yielded 120 million or so unique TCR beta sequences and about 300 Gb of sequence data. To predict cytomegalovirus infection status, the study brought together high-throughput TCR immunosequencing, statistical association of individual TCRs with disease status, and machine learning. A later genetic analysis used genome-wide SNP genotypes for about three fifths of the 666 donors, treating that subset as a discovery cohort. All discovery cohort repertoires had been generated on a single sequencing platform. Roughly 5 DR-DQ haplotypes were treated as single units for association and clustering because of strong linkage in the cohort. Alongside the repertoire data, information on donor age, sex, ethnicity and CMV serostatus was compiled. The genetic ancestry cluster associated with self-reported Caucasian donors included over 65% of the 300 to 400 genotyped donors. In the later analysis, no new phenotypic data were used to find candidate immune exposures; instead, reliance was placed on TCR beta sequences and their occurrence across donors. In addition to the first cohort of approximately 650 subjects, a separate validation cohort of 130 or so different subjects was used. The aim of the study was to test whether cataloging public T cell receptors could identify signatures of past pathogen exposure. The number of typed donors differed by locus: about 620-640 for A, B, C, DRB1 and DQB1; approximately 520 for DQA1; over 600 for DPA1; and 400 to 480 for DPB1. In an earlier analysis of 587 of the donors, high-throughput TCR beta sequencing was used to judge whether each TCR beta V gene segment behaved as functional or pseudogenic. To study patterns of TCR occurrence, a later analysis re-analyzed previously published TCR beta repertoires from hundreds of donors and added high-resolution HLA genotyping. Both class I and class II loci were covered by HLA typing, at four-digit resolution. Among a few hundred genotyped donors of the cohort, an average of about 240,000 unique TCR beta nucleotide sequences were sequenced per donor, around a sixth of them non-productive. Using immunosequencing, the study profiled T cell repertoires from about 650 subjects and related those repertoires to cytomegalovirus serostatus. An early release that covered about 600 HLA-typed donors contained approximately 320 gigabases of sequencing data and roughly 84 million unique TCR sequences. Paper-wide results and their limitations: Roughly uniform sequencing depth across donors was assumed in presence/absence analyses, although this assumption may not hold. Some IMGT-functional V segments, including TRBV6-2 and TRBV6-3, could not be distinguished by the 87-base-pair reads and were therefore excluded. Assigning TCR associations to individual alleles was difficult when HLA alleles, especially DR and DQ, strongly co-occurred. A cluster of highly shared sequence variants was judged likely to represent a technical artifact of the sequencing pipeline. A further reported finding was that TCR beta sequences accurately predicted the HLA-A and HLA-B alleles for most subjects in the first cohort. In vitro tests confirmed that a few of the cytomegalovirus-associated TCR beta chains recognize cytomegalovirus antigens. An association between a missense DCLRE1C variant and V-gene and J-gene trimming of TCR beta chains was found in a later genetic analysis and replicated in an independent cohort. Immune exposure information for the cohort was limited to CMV serostatus. Only TCR beta chains were sequenced in this cohort, and the absence of alpha or paired-chain data limited detectable features. In an earlier analysis of roughly 500 of the donors, most TCR beta V segments appeared in productive rearrangements about 90% or about 30% of the time, broadly matching IMGT annotations. Across donors, most TCR sequences were observed very rarely, whereas some public TCRs were present in many individuals. In a later analysis, HLA-associated TCR beta chains showed more clonal expansion and lower generation probabilities than non-associated chains that were equally common. Most CMV-associated TCR beta chains appeared to be HLA-restricted in a later analysis, and the HLA associations seemed to be driven largely by CMV exposure. Because some donors lacked HLA typing at each locus, the association tests relied only on the typed subset. Because counts were too low, 15 to 20 rarely observed V segments, including chromosome 9 orphons, were excluded from the earlier analysis of 587 of the donors. According to the authors, the approach could potentially be generalized to other disease states and immunological phenotypes. According to a later genetic analysis, donors in an Asian-associated ancestry cluster had fewer N-insertions in productive TCRs than the roughly 700-donor mean. A total of fewer than 200 TCR beta chains were listed by the study as associated with cytomegalovirus. In a later analysis, some 18,000 TCR beta sequences were associated with specific HLA alleles at a false discovery rate of 0.05. According to a later analysis, parvovirus B19, influenza, CMV and Epstein-Barr virus appeared linked to several top co-occurrence clusters. Cytomegalovirus status was reported to be diagnosed by the classifier with high specificity and sensitivity in both the original and validation cohorts. A later analysis found that TCR association rates varied across HLA loci, with DRB1 alleles showing the most associated TCRs and HLA-C alleles the fewest. Correlated functional status among segregating V segments might be attributable to linkage disequilibrium, but an unknown experimental factor could not be ruled out.

The library was produced with the immunoSEQ multiplex PCR assay. A mixture of 60 forward primers for TCR Vbeta segments and 13 reverse primers for TCR Jbeta segments was used in the multiplex PCR. Amplification of the CDR3 region of rearranged TCR beta genes was performed with a multiplex PCR assay on genomic DNA. On the Illumina HiSeq System, the amplified TCR beta libraries were sequenced as 87-base-pair reads. The paper's data handling went like this. A later analysis tallied some 79 million unique TCR beta chains across the roughly 610 repertoires, and approximately 11 million of those chains were shared by two or more donors. Raw reads were error-corrected and collapsed into unique sequences with a nearest-neighbor algorithm that merged closely related sequences to remove PCR and sequencing errors. CDR3 sequences were aligned to IMGT reference sequences to assign V, D and J gene segments. For a sequence to be retained, a match of at least six nucleotides to both a V gene segment and a J gene segment was required. Rearrangements were called productive when the CDR3 lacked stop codons and stayed in frame with V and J; all others were non-productive. Following IMGT convention, CDR3 was defined as the stretch from the second conserved V-encoded cysteine to the conserved J-encoded phenylalanine. The earlier analysis of about 560 of the donors excluded any sequence lacking an unambiguous match to a single V gene segment. In an earlier analysis of 450 to 750 of the donors, a V segment was called functional when productive rearrangements were above 56.7%, and segregating when the standard deviation between donors exceeded 5%. A statistical classification framework was built to diagnose cytomegalovirus status from the catalog of TCR beta chain sequences. In a later analysis, V and J genes were assigned by comparing TCR nucleotide sequences against IMGT/GENE-DB human TR gene sequences. Using the TCRdist pipeline, a later analysis assigned CDR3 sequences along with most-parsimonious VDJ recombination scenarios. A later analysis defined each TCR beta chain by its CDR3 amino acid sequence plus V-gene family, and excluded reads lacking a unique V-gene family. As a way to deal with suspected cross-contamination and a sequencing artifact, a later analysis dropped 450 to 600 nucleotide sequences that were highly shared and had low generation probability. A later analysis calculated a clonal expansion index for each public chain from normalized within-repertoire ranks of inferred template counts. Generation probabilities in a later analysis came from a VDJ recombination model fitted to out-of-frame rearrangements, and those results were checked against IGoR. A later analysis scored TCR-TCR, TCR-HLA and TCR-CMV co-occurrence with hypergeometric tests, applying a repertoire-size bias correction to TCR pairs. To estimate false discovery rates, a later analysis permuted the HLA or CMV assignments 20 times. A later analysis grouped co-occurring TCRs with DBSCAN, adding TCRdist sequence similarity when clustering within HLA-allele-positive subsets. Repertoires with fewer than 30,000 or more than 120,000 public chains, plus five repertoires with anomalous nucleotide sharing, were excluded from co-occurrence clustering. In its TCRdb copy, this immuneACCESS table keeps in-frame sequences only and misses some clones. Where compared with another copy, unresolved V genes explain less than half of these, and the others have no known cause. The V and J calls and clone size are taken from that table; D and trimming were inferred from the DNA. This sample has tens of thousands of clones in its table, and about 67% of those were observed once. The ten largest clones represent roughly 2% of the sample.

The cohort was made up of 666 healthy bone marrow donors. All cohort members were sampled while nominally healthy, although unrecorded immune exposures were likely present. The donor tested CMV seronegative and was one of the 352 seronegative cohort members. Each donor provided a peripheral blood sample, and peripheral blood mononuclear cells were used for TCR beta sequencing. The Qiagen DNeasy Blood Extraction Kit was used to extract genomic DNA from the blood cell samples. In this chain, TRBV5-1 is recombined with TRBJ2-3; the D segment could be TRBD2, given 7 matching bases. The TCR originated in a man aged 25 to 40 in good health and CMV-seronegative. Sequencing input: PBMCs. The CDR3 in this case is CASSQGGMRPTSVDTQYF. Read as DNA, the sequence is TGCGCCAGCAGCCAAGGGGGGATGAGGCCAACTAGCGTAGATACGCAGTATTTT. The full variable domain, completed from the reference TRBV5-1 and TRBJ2-3 proteins outside the CDR3, reads KAGVTQTPRYLIKTRGQQVTLSCSPISGHRSVSWYQQTPGQGLQFLFEYFSETQRNKGNFPGRFSGRQFSNSRSEMNVSTLELGDSALYLCASSQGGMRPTSVDTQYFGPGTRLTVL.